This passage covers 21 T cell receptor delta chains from one sample sequenced in a study of gamma-delta chains in newborns, infants, children. TCRdb redid the clone calls on the reads with CATT. Of several thousand delta-chain clones detected, 2.1% appear once; the ten largest clones hold 13% to 15%. Sequencing used blood. The receptors were gathered from a child who was a newborn, infant or young child, either healthy, febrile or measles-vaccinated (not recorded which).

A note on this clone: The protein that TCRdb holds for this DNA derives from a much larger clone and differs from the translated DNA at residue 2, which likely indicates a read error; the protein shown here is translated from the DNA. This chain links TRAV29/DV5 with TRDJ1, with 12 bases aligning to TRDD3. Germline CDR1 is NSMFDY and CDR2 is ISSIKDK. There are 19 residues in the CDR3. The CDR3 is CSASLPTLSSGGYDHKLIF. The CDR3 DNA follows: TGTTCAGCAAGCCTTCCTACTCTTAGTTCTGGGGGATACGACCATAAACTCATCTTT.

Details on this clone: The protein TCRdb gives is from a much larger clone and does not agree with this DNA's translation at residue 15, likely a read error; the protein shown here comes from the DNA. This chain joins TRDV1 and TRDJ2; 11 nucleotides match TRDD3. The CDR3 loop spans 21 amino acids. Germline-derived CDR1 and CDR2 are TSWWSYY and QGS. J was trimmed by 6 bases and V by 3 bases; bases with no gene match: 21. The CDR3 reads CALGDHWPGGYSVVAAAQLFF. The CDR3 nucleotides read TGTGCTCTTGGGGATCACTGGCCTGGGGGATACTCGGTGGTGGCGGCAGCACAACTCTTCTTT.

As concerns this clone: A read error likely explains this, since a far larger clone differs by one base. Other nucleotide sequences from this sample produce the same CDR3. The V and J genes are TRDV2 and TRDJ3; tentatively, D is TRDD3 (6 bases). The CDR3 runs to 18 residues. CDR1 is GEAIGNYY, CDR2 EKD, per germline. The CDR3 nucleotides are TGTGCCTGTGACACCTGGGGATCCAGCTCCTGGGACACCCGACAGATGTTCTTC. It specifies CACDTWGSSSWDTRQMFF.

A few counts support this clone. A far larger clone is off by one base, so a read error is likely. The chain has TRDV2 and TRDJ3, with TRDD3 matching 13 bases. Losses at the gene ends were 4 bases for V and 2 bases for J; bases not matched to a gene: 10. Germline CDR1 is GEAIGNYY and CDR2 is EKD. CDR3 length equals 20 residues. Here the CDR3 reads CACDKVLGDTRPWDTRQMFF. The CDR3 nucleotides are TGTGCCTGTGATAAAGTACTGGGGGATACGCGCCCCTGGGACACCCGACAGATGTTTTTC.

Concerning this clone itself: A far bigger clonotype differs at one base, so this is likely a read error. This CDR3 is also generated by other DNA sequences in the sample. The rearrangement uses TRDV1 and TRDJ1; 7 bases align to TRDD3. This CDR3 comprises 22 residues. Germline values: CDR1 TSWWSYY, CDR2 QGS. CDR3 sequence (DNA): TGCGCTCTTGGGGAGCTCGAATCTATTTATTCACCTCTACTGGGGATAGGGGATAAACTCATCTTT. Protein: CALGELESIYSPLLGIGDKLIF.

This clone occurred a few times. A far larger clone is one nucleotide away, so this likely arose from a read error. Additional DNA sequences in this sample encode the identical CDR3. The gene calls are TRDV1 and TRDJ2; 9 bases are shared with TRDD3. Germline V lookup: CDR1 TSWWSYY, CDR2 QGS. J was trimmed by 8 bases and V by 0 bases; bases with no gene match: 22. The CDR3 is 21 amino acids. The DNA of the CDR3 is TGTGCTCTTGGGGAACTAGGGCTTCCCCCGGCGCTGGGGGATTCGACTGCACAACTCTTCTTT. Amino acids: CALGELGLPPALGDSTAQLFF.

Remarks on this clone: TCRdb's protein for this DNA is that of a much larger clone and differs from the translation at residues 15 and 16, likely a read error; the protein shown is the DNA translation. The rearrangement links TRDV2 to TRDJ3, with D tentatively TRDD3 (6 bases). V was shortened by 0 bases and J by 21 bases, with 32 bases between the two germline ends. Germline CDR1 GEAIGNYY, CDR2 EKD. The CDR3 spans 18 residues. Written as DNA, the CDR3 is TGTGCCTGTGACACCGGGGATTTCTACTCCTGGGACACCCGAAAGACGTTTTTC. This sequence encodes CACDTGDFYSWDTRKTFF.

This clone was seen a handful of times. This DNA translates differently at residue 5 from the TCRdb protein, which is that of a much larger clone; a read error is likely, and the protein shown is the DNA's own translation. V gene TRDV1 combines with J gene TRDJ1; 13 bases map to TRDD3. V gave up 9 bases and J gave up 1 base; unmatched junction bases: 11. The CDR3 totals 17 residues. Germline V CDR1 and CDR2: TSWWSYY, QGS. The CDR3 loop is CALGLLLGDTATDKLIF. The CDR3 DNA follows: TGTGCTCTGGGACTCTTACTGGGGGATACGGCCACCGATAAACTCATCTTT.

This clone was counted between two and nine times. TCRdb attributes to this sequence the protein of a much larger clone, which differs from the DNA translation at residue 14; a read error is likely, and the protein displayed is translated from the DNA. The chain joins TRDV2 to TRDJ3; TRDD3 matches at 7 bases. Germline V gives CDR1 GEAIGNYY, CDR2 EKD. CDR3 length: 19 residues. The CDR3 region has the DNA TGTGCCTGTGACACCTTGGGGGAAGCGGGCTCCTGGGACATCCGACAGATGTTTTTC. Translating it yields CACDTLGEAGSWDIRQMFF.

This clone was counted only a few times. TCRdb has a much larger clone's protein, which differs at residue 14 from the translation of this DNA, likely because of a read error; what is shown is the protein translated from the DNA. This chain uses TRDV1 with TRDJ3, with D unresolved. Germline V CDR1 and CDR2: TSWWSYY, QGS. The CDR3 is made up of 22 amino acids. Trimming shortened V by 0 bases and J by 3 bases, and 24 bases separated the two germline ends. The CDR3, as DNA: TGTGCTCTTGGGGAACTTCCGCCCCAGGTGAGATCTCCGAGCTGGGACACCCGACAGATGTTTTTC. Encoded protein: CALGELPPQVRSPSWDTRQMFF.

This rearrangement joins TRDV2 to TRDJ2; D gene ambiguous. Per germline, CDR1 GEAIGNYY and CDR2 EKD. The CDR3 sequence is 18 residues long. V was trimmed by 0 bases and J by 0 bases, leaving 16 bases between them. In DNA form, the CDR3 reads TGTGCCTGTGACACCGGCTGGTGGCCCTTAGCTTTGACAGCACAACTCTTCTTT. This encodes CACDTGWWPLALTAQLFF.

This clone was counted only a few times. V gene TRDV2 combines with J gene TRDJ3; 7 nucleotides line up with TRDD3. Germline lookup yields CDR1 GEAIGNYY and CDR2 EKD. With V trimmed by 2 bases and J by 0 bases, 6 bases remained unmatched. This CDR3 is built from 18 residues. CDR3 bases: TGTGCCTGTGACAGTACTGGGGCAAGCTCCTGGGACACCCGACAGATGTTTTTC. Its protein product is CACDSTGASSWDTRQMFF.

This clone was counted only a few times. The rearrangement links TRDV2 to TRDJ1, with 12 bases fitting TRDD3. CDR3 length equals 18 residues. The germline V gene has CDR1 GEAIGNYY and CDR2 EKD. V lost 0 bases and J lost 0; bases outside the gene matches: 7. Here the CDR3 DNA reads TGTGCCTGTGACACCGTACTCTGGGGGATACGGGACACCGATAAACTCATCTTT. Its protein product is CACDTVLWGIRDTDKLIF.

The table lists this clone with a few counts. A far larger clone is one nucleotide away, so this likely arose from a read error. Additional DNA sequences in this sample encode the identical CDR3. This sequence joins TRDV1 and TRDJ1; D is undetermined. Germline lookup yields CDR1 TSWWSYY and CDR2 QGS. The ends were cut back, 2 bases at V and 2 bases at J, with 27 bases in the middle. The CDR3 totals 20 residues. The CDR3, as DNA: TGTGCTCTTGGGGAAGTGGGAGGTTTACAGTACCGCCGCGAAACCGATAAACTCATCTTT. It encodes CALGEVGGLQYRRETDKLIF.

This clone appeared a few times. TCRdb's protein for this DNA is that of a much larger clone and differs from the translation at residue 6, likely a read error; the protein shown is the DNA translation. Different DNA sequences within this sample yield the same CDR3. The chain couples TRDV2 to TRDJ3, with 8 bases fitting TRDD3. Trimming at V came to 0 bases and at J to 0 bases, leaving 3 bases not matched to a gene. This CDR3 region has 18 residues. Looked up from germline, CDR1 is GEAIGNYY and CDR2 is EKD. In DNA form, the CDR3 reads TGTGCCTGTGACACCGGCTGGGGGAGCTCCTGGGACACCCGACAGATGTTTTTC. Translation gives CACDTGWGSSWDTRQMFF.

With respect to this clone: The amino acid sequence in TCRdb belongs to a much larger clone and departs from this DNA's translation at residue 8, likely a sequencing read error; the sequence shown is translated from the DNA. The chain couples TRDV2 to TRDJ3; 8 bases align to TRDD3. This CDR3 region has 17 residues. V lost 0 bases, J lost 0 bases, and 0 bases stayed unmatched. Germline values: CDR1 GEAIGNYY, CDR2 EKD. The DNA of the CDR3 is TGTGCCTGTGACACCTGGGGGATCTCCTGGGACACCCGACAGATGTTTTTC. This gives the protein CACDTWGISWDTRQMFF.

This clone was found a few times. Translating this DNA gives a protein that differs at residue 9 from the TCRdb one, which belongs to a much larger clone; a read error is likely, and the protein shown is this translation. This rearrangement joins TRDV1 to TRDJ1; 9 nucleotides agree with TRDD3. CDR1 and CDR2 from the germline V gene are TSWWSYY and QGS. This CDR3 comprises 20 residues. V gave up 0 bases and J gave up 0 bases; unmatched junction bases: 14. CDR3 DNA sequence: TGTGCTCTTGGGGAACTACCCCTGATGGGGATACGGAGGTACACCGATAAACTCATCTTT. It yields the protein CALGELPLMGIRRYTDKLIF.

This clone was counted between two and nine times. A read error likely explains why the TCRdb protein, taken from a much larger clone, differs from this DNA's translation at residue 7; the protein shown is translated from the DNA. The rearrangement joins TRDV2 to TRDJ3; possibly TRDD3 for D (5 bases). The CDR3 is made up of 18 amino acids. V was pared by 3 bases and J by 2 bases, with 16 bases between. Germline CDR1 reads GEAIGNYY; CDR2 reads EKD. CDR3 sequence (DNA): TGTGCCTGTGACTTACTGGTGGCTACCGCCTGGGACACCCGACAGATGTTTTTC. Amino acids: CACDLLVATAWDTRQMFF.

This clone was recorded a few times. A single base is all that separates this from a far larger clone, so a read error is likely. Other nucleotide sequences from this sample produce the same CDR3. The chain links TRDV1 to TRDJ1; 10 bases match TRDD3. The length of the CDR3 is 22 residues. Germline-derived CDR1 and CDR2 are TSWWSYY and QGS. CDR3 DNA: TGTGCTCTTGGGGCTTGTTCCTACGCTTCTCGATCCTGGGGGATAGAGACCGATAAGCTCATCTTT. Translated: CALGACSYASRSWGIETDKLIF.

Comment on this clone: For this DNA, TCRdb reports the protein of a much larger clone, which diverges at residue 16, most likely from a read error; the protein presented here is translated directly from the DNA. This chain uses TRDV1 with TRDJ1; possible D gene TRDD3, 5 bases. Germline V gene sequence: CDR1 TSWWSYY, CDR2 QGS. This CDR3 is 17 amino acids long. In DNA, the CDR3 is TGTGCTCTTGGGGAACTGGCCGGGGGTGTGTACACCGATAAACTCACCTTT. This codes for CALGELAGGVYTDKLTF.

This clone has more than one count but fewer than ten. TCRdb's protein, taken from a much larger clone, differs from this DNA's translation at residue 5, likely owing to a read error; the protein displayed comes from the DNA. The rearrangement joins TRDV2 to TRDJ3; TRDD3 might be the D (6 bases). CDR3 size: 15 residues. The V and J ends lost 2 bases and 3 bases respectively, with 7 bases between them. The V gene's germline CDR1 is GEAIGNYY and CDR2 EKD. CDR3 sequence reads: CACDMGYWDTRQMFF. The CDR3 region has the DNA TGTGCCTGTGACATGGGATACTGGGACACCCGACAGATGTTTTTC.